The sequence of this TCR beta chain was determined in a study of cytomegalovirus exposure and HLA in healthy donors. Looking at the study overall: An earlier analysis found around 100 million unique TCR beta sequences from about 190 million T cells.

The PCR employed 60 Vbeta primers together with 13 Jbeta primers. Method: immunoSEQ multiplex PCR; TCRdb's copy keeps in-frame clones and lacks some. The sample comprises under 200,000 clones, roughly 82% of which are singletons, and roughly 1.6% rests with the top ten. With respect to this clone: What it binds is not known.

The germline V and J ends were trimmed by 4 bases and 4 bases, with 11 bases remaining between them. The CDR3 covers 13 residues. In germline, CDR1 is MGHDK, CDR2 SYGVNS. Findings of the study overall: Among TCR sequences, most were rare, though some public TCRs appeared in many donors.

Sequencing was carried out using PBMCs. The chain uses TRBV25-1 and TRBJ2-7, with D possibly TRBD1 on 6 matching bases. This TCR was sampled from a girl aged 10 to 17 in good health and CMV-seropositive. The CDR3 coding sequence is TGTGCCAGCAGTGGTCGGGACATTTACGAGCAGTACTTC. Its protein is CASSGRDIYEQYF.